Sequencing of this T cell receptor (beta chain) was carried out in a study of T cell responses to AZD1222 COVID-19 vaccine (dated by TCRdb to about 2021). Study-wide context: AZD1222 recipients with second doses at about 4 weeks or about 12 weeks were pooled, because spike-specific TCR depth and breadth did not differ between schedules. Trial participants were enrolled into age subgroups of 18-55, 56-69 and 70-plus years, which contained about 150, 28 and 57 TCR-sequenced participants, respectively. A total of under 250 trial participants underwent TCR sequencing, of whom roughly 210 had received two doses of AZD1222 and approximately 26 had received two doses of the MenACWY control vaccine. Paper-wide results and their limitations: Conclusions about previously exposed vaccinees were limited because only five to seven AZD1222 recipients were SARS-CoV-2 seropositive at baseline. In the small 56-69-year group, the increase in depth fell short of significance, most likely because of low power. Reportedly, close to half of the unique spike-specific TCRs recognized epitopes lying outside the regions that are mutated in the B.1.351 and B.1.1.7 variants. CD4 TCRs associated with the vaccine covered the entire spike protein, and the dominant responses were in regions 160-218 and 743-854. Participants were mostly white British, with more females than males. The authors suggested clonal diversity may have been underestimated. A significant rise in spike-specific TCR breadth and depth was observed after two AZD1222 doses relative to day 0 and relative to MenACWY recipients. Because no day 14 peak-response samples were available, repertoires were characterized only after the peak T cell response.

What the time point label conveys for this sample: baseline before first vaccination. Vaccinee samples were obtained from the UK trials COV001 and COV002, which included a single-blind randomized controlled phase 2/3 trial of AZD1222 (ChAdOx1 nCoV-19) in healthy adults. For TCRbeta chain sequencing, PBMC samples from trial participants were taken at day 0 and at day 28 after the second dose. In the case of this clone: Its antigen remains undetermined. The sample holds no much larger clone one base away, and base qualities are not on file.

The CDR3 regions of human TCRbeta chains were subjected to immunosequencing. Under the source paper's analysis protocol: TCRs in the repertoires were matched against a reference library of SARS-CoV-2-specific TCRs that had been generated with the MIRA antigen-specificity platform. Breadth meant the fraction of unique TCRs that were SARS-CoV-2-associated, whereas depth meant the fraction of total T cells that were SARS-CoV-2-associated. Using the MIRA data, each spike-specific TCR was assigned both to the spike region to which the TCR was reactive and to a CD4 or CD8 class. Log10-transformed breadth and depth values were compared by one-way ANOVA with Sidak's multiple comparisons tests. What TCRdb holds here is the immuneACCESS table cut down to in-frame rearrangements. Part of the clones is not present; checked against another copy, under half of the missing clones reflect an unresolved V gene, and the others are unexplained. The V and J calls and clone size were taken over from that table, and D and trimming were inferred from the DNA. This sample is represented by 95,000 to 110,000 clones; about 90% of them were singletons. About 20% of the sample lies in the top ten.

The germline V and J ends show losses of 0 bases and 7 bases respectively, and no gene match explains 3 bases of the junction. The germline V gene sets CDR1 to MNHEY and CDR2 to SVGEGT. The CDR3 numbers 15 residues from cysteine through phenylalanine. Left in the record is the CDR3 DNA by itself, 45 bases read in frame from the first base. The source is an adult in good health. This sequence uses TRBV6-2 or TRBV6-3 and TRBJ2-1, and TRBD2 aligns with 10 junction nucleotides. The sample was peripheral blood, taken on day 0 of AZD1222 vaccination. CDR3 loop: CASSYSTLAGNEQFF. The DNA sequence follows: TGTGCCAGCAGTTACTCGACACTAGCGGGGAATGAGCAGTTCTTC.